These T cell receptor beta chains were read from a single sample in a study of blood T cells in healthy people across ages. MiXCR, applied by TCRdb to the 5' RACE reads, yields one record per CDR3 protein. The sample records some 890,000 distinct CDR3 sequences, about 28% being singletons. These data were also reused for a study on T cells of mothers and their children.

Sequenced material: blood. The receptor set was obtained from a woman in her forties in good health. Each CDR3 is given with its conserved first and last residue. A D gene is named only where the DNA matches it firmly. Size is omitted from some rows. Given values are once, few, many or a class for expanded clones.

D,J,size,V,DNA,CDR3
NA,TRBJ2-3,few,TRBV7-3,TGTGCCAGCAGCCCCCAGACGGTTCCTCATACAGATACGCAGTATTTT,CASSPQTVPHTDTQYF
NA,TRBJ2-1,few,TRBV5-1,TGCGCCAGCAGCTGGGCGCGAAGTCAGAATGAGCAGTTCTTC,CASSWARSQNEQFF
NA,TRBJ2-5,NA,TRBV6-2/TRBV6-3,TGTGCCAGCAGTTACTCGAGACGCGGGGGCCTAGGATGGGAGACCCAGTACTTC,CASSYSRRGGLGWETQYF
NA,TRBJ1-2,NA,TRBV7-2,TGTGCCAGCAGCTTAGGGGCCGGGGGGTCAGGGGAGAGCTACACCTTC,CASSLGAGGSGESYTF
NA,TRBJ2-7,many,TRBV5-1,TGCGCCAGCAGGGTCCAAGAGGGACTCGCCTACGAGCAGTACTTC,CASRVQEGLAYEQYF
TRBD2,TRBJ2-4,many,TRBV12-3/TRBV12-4,TGTGCCAGCAGGCCCCCGGGACTAAGCGGGAACATTCAGTACTTC,CASRPPGLSGNIQYF
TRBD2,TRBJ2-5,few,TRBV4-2,TGTGCCAGCAGCCAAGATACCAGCGGGGGGGCCATGCGGACCCAGTACTTC,CASSQDTSGGAMRTQYF
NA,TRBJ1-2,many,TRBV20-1,TGCAGTGCTAGAGATCGGGGCACAGGTTATGCTAACTATGGCTACACCTTC,CSARDRGTGYANYGYTF
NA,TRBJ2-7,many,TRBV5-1,TGCGCCAGCAGCTTCACACTAACTTACGAGCAGTACTTC,CASSFTLTYEQYF
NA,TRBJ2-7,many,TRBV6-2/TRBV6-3,TGTGCCAGCAGACGGATAGACAGATCCTACGAGCAGTACTTC,CASRRIDRSYEQYF
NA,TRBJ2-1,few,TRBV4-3,TGCGCCAGCAGCCAAGATGGGAGTATTCACAATGAGCAGTTCTTC,CASSQDGSIHNEQFF
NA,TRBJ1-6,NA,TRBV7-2,TGTGCCAGCAGTCAAACAGGGTACTCACCCCTCCACTTT,CASSQTGYSPLHF
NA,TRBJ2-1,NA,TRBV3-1,TGTACCAGCAGCCAGATCCAACGGAATGAGCAGTTCTTC,CTSSQIQRNEQFF
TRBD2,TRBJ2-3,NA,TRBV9,TGTGCCAGCAGCAGACTAGCGGGGGCGCCGTCACCAGATACGCAGTATTTT,CASSRLAGAPSPDTQYF
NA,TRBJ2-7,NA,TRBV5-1,TGCGCCAGCAGCTTGGAGGACGAAGCCTACGAGCAGTACTTC,CASSLEDEAYEQYF
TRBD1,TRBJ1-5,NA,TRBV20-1,TGCAGTGCTAGAGATGCGACAGGGACGAGCAATCAGCCCCAGCATTTT,CSARDATGTSNQPQHF
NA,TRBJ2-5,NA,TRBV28,TGTGCCAGCAGTTCTTTATATTTAGGCCAAGAGACCCAGTACTTC,CASSSLYLGQETQYF
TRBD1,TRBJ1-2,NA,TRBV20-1,TGCAGTGCTAGAGCTTATTCGAAGACAGGGGTTATGGGCTACACCTTC,CSARAYSKTGVMGYTF
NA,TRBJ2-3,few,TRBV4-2,TGTGCCAGCAGCCAAGAACAAGGCGGGCAGTTCCCCCTGCAGTATTTT,CASSQEQGGQFPLQYF
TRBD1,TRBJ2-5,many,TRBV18,TGTGCCAGCTCACAAGGGACAGGGCCCCAAGAGACCCAGTACTTC,CASSQGTGPQETQYF
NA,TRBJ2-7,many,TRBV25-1,TGTGCCAGCAGTGAAGAGACAGGACACTACGAGCAGTACTTC,CASSEETGHYEQYF
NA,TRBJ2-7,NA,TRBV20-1,TGCAGTGCTAGAAAGGCGGCGGAAGGGGAGCAGTACTTC,CSARKAAEGEQYF
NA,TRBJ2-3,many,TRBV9,TGTGCCAGCAGCGTCTCGGCGACTAGCACAGATACGCAGTATTTT,CASSVSATSTDTQYF
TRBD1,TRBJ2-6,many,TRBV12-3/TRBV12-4,TGTGCCAGCAGTTTCGTCCCGGGACAGTTCTCTGGGGCCAACGTCCTGACTTTC,CASSFVPGQFSGANVLTF
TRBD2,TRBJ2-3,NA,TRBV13,TGTGCCAGCAGCCCCCCCGCGGGAGTGGCAGATACGCAGTATTTT,CASSPPAGVADTQYF
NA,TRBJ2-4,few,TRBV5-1,TGCGCCAGCAGCTTGGCCAGCCAGGCGGGCATTCAGTACTTC,CASSLASQAGIQYF
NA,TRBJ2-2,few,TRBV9,TGTGCCAGCAGCGTATCTACGAGTAACACCGGGGAGCTGTTTTTT,CASSVSTSNTGELFF
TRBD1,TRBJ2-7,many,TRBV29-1,TGCAGCGTTGAGACCCGGACAGGATACCCCTACGAGCAGTACTTC,CSVETRTGYPYEQYF
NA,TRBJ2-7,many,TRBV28,TGTGCCAGCAGAGACACTTACGAGCAGTACTTC,CASRDTYEQYF
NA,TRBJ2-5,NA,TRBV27,TGTGCCAGCAGTTTAGGGCTCGTAGGGACCCAGTACTTC,CASSLGLVGTQYF
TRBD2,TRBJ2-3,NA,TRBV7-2,TGTGCCAGCGGACGCGGCGGGAGGTGGACAGATACGCAGTATTTT,CASGRGGRWTDTQYF
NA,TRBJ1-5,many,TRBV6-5,TGTGCCAGCAGTTACGGACAGAATCAGCCCCAGCATTTT,CASSYGQNQPQHF
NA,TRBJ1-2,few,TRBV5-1,TGCGCCAGCAGCTTGTCGTTGGGGGGCGCGGACTATGGCTACACCTTC,CASSLSLGGADYGYTF
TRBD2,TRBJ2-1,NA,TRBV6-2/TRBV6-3,TGTGCCAGCAGTTGGGCTAGCGGGAGTGGTAATGAGCAGTTCTTC,CASSWASGSGNEQFF
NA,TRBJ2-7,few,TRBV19,TGTGCCAGTAGTATGTACGGGGGAAGCGACGAGCAGTACTTC,CASSMYGGSDEQYF
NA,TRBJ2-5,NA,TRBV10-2,TGCGCCAGCAGTGAGTTGCTGGGAGTGGGGTTCGGAGAGACCCAGTACTTC,CASSELLGVGFGETQYF
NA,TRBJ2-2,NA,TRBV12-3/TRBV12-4,TGTGCCAGCCACAGGGCCCCCATCGGGGAGCTGTTTTTT,CASHRAPIGELFF
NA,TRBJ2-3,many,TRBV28,TGTGCCAGCAGTTCCTTGCCAGATACGCAGTATTTT,CASSSLPDTQYF
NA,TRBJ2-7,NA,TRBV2,TGTGCCAGCAGTGAAAAGGCTAGACAGCCTCAGTACTTC,CASSEKARQPQYF
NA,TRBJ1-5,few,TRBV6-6,TGTGCCAGTTACGGAGGGGGTAGAAATCAGCCCCAGCATTTT,CASYGGGRNQPQHF
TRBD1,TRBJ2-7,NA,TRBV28,TGTGCCAGCACCCCCTTGGGGACAGGTAGGAGCGGGCAGTACTTC,CASTPLGTGRSGQYF
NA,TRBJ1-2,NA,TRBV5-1,TGCGCCAGCCGCACTGGAGACACCGTTAACTATGGCTACACCTTC,CASRTGDTVNYGYTF
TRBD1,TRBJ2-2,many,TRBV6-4,TGTGCCAGCAGTGACGGACAGGGGGCCGGGGAGCTGTTTTTT,CASSDGQGAGELFF
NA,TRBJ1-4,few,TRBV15,TGTGCCACCAGCAGGGAGTCCAGGCAAAATGAAAAACTGTTTTTT,CATSRESRQNEKLFF
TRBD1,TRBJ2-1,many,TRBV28,TGTGCCAGCAGCCGGGACAGTTGGAGCAGGTTCTTC,CASSRDSWSRFF
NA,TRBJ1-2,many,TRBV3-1,TGTGCCAGCAGCCTGGGCCAGGCGGCCAACTATGGCTACACCTTC,CASSLGQAANYGYTF
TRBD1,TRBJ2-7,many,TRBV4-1,TGCGCCAGCAGCCATGCTCCGGGACAGAACTACGAGCAGTACTTC,CASSHAPGQNYEQYF
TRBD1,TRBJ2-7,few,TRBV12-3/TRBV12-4,TGTGCCAGCAGCCAATCCGGGACAGGGTACTGCGAGCAGTACTTC,CASSQSGTGYCEQYF
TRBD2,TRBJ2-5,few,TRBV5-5,TGTGCCAGCAGCTTCCCCACTAGCGAGCAAGAGACCCAGTACTTC,CASSFPTSEQETQYF
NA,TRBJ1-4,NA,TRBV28,TGTGCCAGCAGTCTGCCTACCGGGCGTAGAGAAAAACTGTTTTTT,CASSLPTGRREKLFF
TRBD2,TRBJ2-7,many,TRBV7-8,TGTGCCAGCAGCTTAGTGTCTAGCGGGGGGCTGTACTTATACGAGCAGTACTTC,CASSLVSSGGLYLYEQYF
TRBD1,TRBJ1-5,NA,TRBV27,TGTGCCAGCAGTTCCCCGGACAGGGATCGGCCCCAGCATTTT,CASSSPDRDRPQHF
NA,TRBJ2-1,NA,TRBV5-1,TGCGCCAGCAGTTCAAGGTACAATGAGCAGTTCTTC,CASSSRYNEQFF
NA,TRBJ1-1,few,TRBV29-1,TGCAGCGTTGAGTCCCAGGAGCCGTTTCGAGCTTTCTTT,CSVESQEPFRAFF
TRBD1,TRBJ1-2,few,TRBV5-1,TGCGCCAGCAGCCCCTTCGGACAGGGTGGCTATGGCTACACCTTC,CASSPFGQGGYGYTF
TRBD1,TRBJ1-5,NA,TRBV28,TGTGCCAGCACTCAAACAGGGGGCGGGCAGCCCCAGCATTTT,CASTQTGGGQPQHF
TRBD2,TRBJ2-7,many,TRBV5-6,TGTGCCAGCAGCTTTGCTAGCGGACCTCCGGAGTACTTC,CASSFASGPPEYF